A single sample gave rise to the 2 T cell receptor beta chains below, sequenced in a study of CXCR3-negative and CXCR3-positive naive CD8 T cells. Study-wide points: In CXCR3-positive naive cells, the TRB CDR3s were more hydrophobic than in CXCR3-negative naive cells.

Libraries were UMI-labeled 5' RACE TRB cDNA. Reprocessing the 5' RACE reads, TCRdb reports a single entry for every CDR3 protein and omits DNA. The data show 120,000 to 150,000 distinct CDR3 sequences, and the top ten clones hold about 0.3%. Their recognized antigens are unknown. The sample was naive CXCR3+ CD8+ T cells from blood. Sample subset: CD45RO-CCR7+CD27+CD95- naive CD8+ T cells expressing CXCR3 (TNR3+). These receptors all stem from a human donor in good health. Some clones in this sample may be carry-over from other donors' samples.

The rearrangement uses TRBV3-1 and TRBJ2-7; TCRdb picks TRBD2, but there is no DNA to check that call. The CDR3 loop spans 14 amino acids. In germline, CDR1 is LGHDT, CDR2 YNNKEL (reference sequence). The CDR3 sequence is CASSQEVAPGEQYF.

V usage is TRBV7-9 and J usage is TRBJ1-1; TCRdb names TRBD1, which stays unverified in the absence of DNA. This CDR3 has 14 residues. Germline V gene data show CDR1 as SEHNR and CDR2 as FQNEAQ (reference sequence). The CDR3 sequence: CASSPWDRGTEAFF.